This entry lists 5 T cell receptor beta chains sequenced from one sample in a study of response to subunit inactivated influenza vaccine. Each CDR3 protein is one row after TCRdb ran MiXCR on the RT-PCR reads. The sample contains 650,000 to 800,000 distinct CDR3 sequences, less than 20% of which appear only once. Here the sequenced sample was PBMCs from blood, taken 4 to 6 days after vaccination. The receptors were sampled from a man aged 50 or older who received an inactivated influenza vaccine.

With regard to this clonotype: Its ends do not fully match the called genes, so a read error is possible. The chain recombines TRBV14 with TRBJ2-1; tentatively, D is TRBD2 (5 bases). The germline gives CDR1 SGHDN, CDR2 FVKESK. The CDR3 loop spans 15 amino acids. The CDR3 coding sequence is TGTGCCAGCAGCCAAGGACGGGAATCCTACAATGAGCAGCTCTTC. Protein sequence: CASSQGRESYNEQLF.

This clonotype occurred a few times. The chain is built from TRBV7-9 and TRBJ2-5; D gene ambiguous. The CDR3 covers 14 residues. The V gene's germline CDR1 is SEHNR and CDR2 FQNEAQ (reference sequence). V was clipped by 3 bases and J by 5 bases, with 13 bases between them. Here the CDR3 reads CASSLSLGRETQYF. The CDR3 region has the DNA TGTGCCAGCAGCTTGAGTCTGGGCCGGGAGACCCAGTACTTC. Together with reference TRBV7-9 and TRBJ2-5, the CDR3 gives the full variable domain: DTGVSQNPRHKITKRGQNVTFRCDPISEHNRLYWYRQTLGQGPEFLTYFQNEAQLEKSRLLSDRFSAERPKGSFSTLEIQRTEQGDSAMYLCASSLSLGRETQYFGPGTRLLVL.

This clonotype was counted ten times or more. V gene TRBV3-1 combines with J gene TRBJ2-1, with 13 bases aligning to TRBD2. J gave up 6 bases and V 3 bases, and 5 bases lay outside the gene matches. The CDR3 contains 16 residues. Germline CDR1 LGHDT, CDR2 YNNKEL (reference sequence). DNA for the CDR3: TGTGCCAGCAGCCAGGGACTAGCGGGACGTACCAATGAGCAGTTCTTC. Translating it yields CASSQGLAGRTNEQFF.

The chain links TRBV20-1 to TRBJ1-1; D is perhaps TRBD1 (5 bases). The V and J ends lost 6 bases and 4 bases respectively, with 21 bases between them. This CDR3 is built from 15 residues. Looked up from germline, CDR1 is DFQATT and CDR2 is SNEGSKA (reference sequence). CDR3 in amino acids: CSARAGVGSLTEAFF. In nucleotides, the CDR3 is TGCAGTGCACGAGCGGGGGTTGGATCGCTCACTGAAGCTTTCTTT.

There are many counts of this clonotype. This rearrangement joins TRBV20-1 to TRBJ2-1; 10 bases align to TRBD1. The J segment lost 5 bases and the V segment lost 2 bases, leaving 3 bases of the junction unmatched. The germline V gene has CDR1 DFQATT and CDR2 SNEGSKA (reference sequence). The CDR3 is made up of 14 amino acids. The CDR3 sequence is CSARTGQGNNEQFF. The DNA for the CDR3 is TGCAGTGCTAGAACGGGACAGGGGAACAATGAGCAGTTCTTC.